This is a list of T cell receptor beta chains from one sample in a study of cytomegalovirus exposure and HLA in healthy donors. Using immunoSEQ multiplex PCR, the repertoire was profiled, and TCRdb retains in-frame clones only, with some absent. This sample carries around 160,000 clones, less than 90% of them seen once, and the ten largest clones take 4.1%. The specimen was PBMCs. The receptors derive from a man in his forties or fifties in good health and CMV-seropositive. Each CDR3 is given with its conserved first and last residue. The order of the fields is D gene, V gene, CDR3 protein. D genes are given only for firm matches.

- | TRBV7-9 | CASSLVGGRSSYEQYF
- | TRBV27 | CASSFSGTHYYGYTF
- | TRBV7-3 | CASSLNRDYEQYF
- | TRBV28 | CASSFGRAKNIQYF
- | TRBV14 | CASSQYYLLAHEQFF
TRBD1 | TRBV5-6 | CASSSRRQGVNEQFF
TRBD2 | TRBV28 | CASRAGGDKNIQYF
TRBD2 | TRBV27 | CASSFFPQRGPKEAQYF
TRBD1 | TRBV7-3 | CASSLEVRDSSLGDTEAFF
TRBD2 | TRBV9 | CASSVAGGPNTDTQYF
TRBD2 | TRBV5-1 | CASSKGLAGGADTQYF
- | TRBV7-9 | CASSHGGGTGEYEQYF
- | TRBV7-9 | CASSPRGADNEQFF
- | TRBV5-4 | CASSPVGGGLNEQYF
TRBD2 | TRBV5-1 | CASKPRGGSTVRELFF
TRBD1 | TRBV5-6 | CASSQGTVYNEQFF
- | TRBV5-4 | CASSLESLDYEQYF
- | TRBV10-3 | CAISESRVSSLF
TRBD2 | TRBV2 | CASSLAEGSYNEQFF
TRBD1 | TRBV7-2 | CASSLGTGLGYEQYF